This T cell receptor beta chain appears in the sequencing data of a study of blood T cell repertoires in COVID-19. Study as a whole: Sample material is recorded as cDNA or gDNA derived from T cells, B-cell-depleted T cells, or PBMCs.

Trimming took 0 bases from V and 2 from J, leaving 11 bases between them. Per the germline V gene, CDR1 is MGHRA and CDR2 is YSYEKL. CDR3 size: 15 residues. The authors' processing: Reference gene primers were amplified, and this amplification served to estimate nucleated cell counts. Using immunoSEQ multiplex PCR, the repertoire was profiled, and TCRdb retains in-frame clones only, with some absent. D and trimming were read from the DNA, whereas the V and J calls and clone size are those reported in that table. The sample has roughly 290,000 clones, 90% seen once. The TCR comes from a woman in her 30s with COVID-19, enrolled during active disease. Sequenced input: peripheral blood. The J gene is TRBJ2-7, the V gene TRBV4-1, with a possible D match to TRBD1 (5 bases). The CDR3 bases are TGCGCCAGCAGCCAAGACGGAGACAGCACCTACGAGCAGTACTTC. Translation: CASSQDGDSTYEQYF.